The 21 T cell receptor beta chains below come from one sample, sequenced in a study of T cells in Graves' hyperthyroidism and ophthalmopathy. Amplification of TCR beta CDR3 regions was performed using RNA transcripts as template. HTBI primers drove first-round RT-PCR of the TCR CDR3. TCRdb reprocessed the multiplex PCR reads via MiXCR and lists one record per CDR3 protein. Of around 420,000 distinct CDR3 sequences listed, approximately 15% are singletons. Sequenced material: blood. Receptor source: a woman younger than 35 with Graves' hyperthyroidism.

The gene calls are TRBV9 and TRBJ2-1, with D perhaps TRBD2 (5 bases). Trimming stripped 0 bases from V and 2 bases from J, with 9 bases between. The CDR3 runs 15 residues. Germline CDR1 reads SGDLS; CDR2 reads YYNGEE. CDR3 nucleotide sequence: TGTGCCAGCAGCGTAGGCCCTAGCACCTACAATGAGCAGTTCTTC. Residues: CASSVGPSTYNEQFF.

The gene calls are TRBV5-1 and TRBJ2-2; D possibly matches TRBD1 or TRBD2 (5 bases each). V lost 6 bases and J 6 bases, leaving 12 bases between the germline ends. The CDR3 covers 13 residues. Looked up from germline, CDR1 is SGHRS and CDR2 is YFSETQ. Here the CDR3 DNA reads TGCGCCAGCAAGGGTCTGGGGGCCGGGGAGCTGTTTTTT. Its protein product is CASKGLGAGELFF.

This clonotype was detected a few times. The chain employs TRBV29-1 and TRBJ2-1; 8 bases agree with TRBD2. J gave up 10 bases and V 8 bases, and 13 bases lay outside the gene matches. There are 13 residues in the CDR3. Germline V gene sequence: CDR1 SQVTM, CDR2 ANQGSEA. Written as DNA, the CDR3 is TGCAGCTCACGGACGGGAGGGCCTCGAGAGCAGTTCTTC. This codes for CSSRTGGPREQFF.

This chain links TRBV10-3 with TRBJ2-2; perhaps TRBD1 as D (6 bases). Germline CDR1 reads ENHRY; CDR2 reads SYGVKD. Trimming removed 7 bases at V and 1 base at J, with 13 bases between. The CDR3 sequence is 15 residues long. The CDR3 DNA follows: TGTGCCATCAAATTCGAACAGGGGAACACCGGGGAGCTGTTTTTT. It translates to CAIKFEQGNTGELFF.

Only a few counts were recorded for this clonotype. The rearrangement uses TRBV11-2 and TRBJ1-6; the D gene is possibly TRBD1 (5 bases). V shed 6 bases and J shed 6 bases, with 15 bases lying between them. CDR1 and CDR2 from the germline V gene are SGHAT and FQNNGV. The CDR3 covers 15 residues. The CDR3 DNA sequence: TGTGCCAGCAGAGACAGCCGGCTAAGTAATTCACCCCTCCACTTT. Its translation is CASRDSRLSNSPLHF.

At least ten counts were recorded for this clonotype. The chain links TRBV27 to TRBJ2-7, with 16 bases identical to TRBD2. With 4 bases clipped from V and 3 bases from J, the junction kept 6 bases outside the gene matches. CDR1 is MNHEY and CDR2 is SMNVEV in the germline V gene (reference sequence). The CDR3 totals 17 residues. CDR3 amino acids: CASSSGTSGRAGYEQYF. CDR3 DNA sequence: TGTGCCAGCAGTTCCGGGACTAGCGGGAGGGCCGGCTACGAGCAGTACTTC.

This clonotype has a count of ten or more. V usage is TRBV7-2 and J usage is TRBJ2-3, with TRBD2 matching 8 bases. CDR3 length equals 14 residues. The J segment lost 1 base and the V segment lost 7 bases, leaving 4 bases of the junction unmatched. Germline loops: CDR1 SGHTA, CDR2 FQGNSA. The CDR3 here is CASNPGLGTDTQYF. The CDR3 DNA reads TGTGCCAGCAACCCGGGACTAGGCACAGATACGCAGTATTTT.

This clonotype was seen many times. This CDR3 reads CASRPSLQGAYEKLFF. In DNA form, the CDR3 reads TGTGCCAGCAGACCAAGCCTCCAGGGGGCTTATGAAAAACTGTTTTTT. This chain links TRBV6-1 with TRBJ1-4; 8 bases match TRBD1. Trimming at V came to 6 bases and at J to 6 bases, leaving 12 bases not matched to a gene. The CDR3 consists of 16 residues. Germline loops: CDR1 MNHNS, CDR2 SASEGT.

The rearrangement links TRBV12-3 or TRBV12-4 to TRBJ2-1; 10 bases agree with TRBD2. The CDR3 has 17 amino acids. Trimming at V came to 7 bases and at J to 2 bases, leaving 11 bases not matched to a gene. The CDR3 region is CASTKSSGGPPYNEQFF. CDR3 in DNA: TGTGCCAGCACCAAGAGTAGCGGGGGGCCCCCCTACAATGAGCAGTTCTTC.

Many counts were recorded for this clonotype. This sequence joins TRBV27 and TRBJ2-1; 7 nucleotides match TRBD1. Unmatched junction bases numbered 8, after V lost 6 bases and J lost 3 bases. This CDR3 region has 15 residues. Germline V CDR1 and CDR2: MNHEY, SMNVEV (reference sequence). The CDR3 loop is CASRTGIRLYNEQFF. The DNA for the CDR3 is TGTGCCAGCAGGACAGGGATCCGTCTCTACAATGAGCAGTTCTTC.

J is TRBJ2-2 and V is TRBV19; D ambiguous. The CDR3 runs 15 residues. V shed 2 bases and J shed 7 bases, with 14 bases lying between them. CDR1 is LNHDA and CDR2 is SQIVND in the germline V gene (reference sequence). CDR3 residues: CASSIQVSRGGELFF. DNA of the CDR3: TGTGCCAGTAGTATACAAGTTTCCCGCGGCGGGGAGCTGTTTTTT.

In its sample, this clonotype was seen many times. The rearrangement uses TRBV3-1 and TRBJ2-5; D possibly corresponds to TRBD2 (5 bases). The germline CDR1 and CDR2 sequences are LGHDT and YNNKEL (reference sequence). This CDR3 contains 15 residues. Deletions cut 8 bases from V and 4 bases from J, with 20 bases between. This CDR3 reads CASARGGVSGETQYF. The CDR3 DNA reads TGTGCCAGCGCGAGAGGTGGGGTCAGCGGAGAGACCCAGTACTTC.

CDR3 in DNA: TGCGCCAGCAGCCTACTAGCGGGAGGGCCGTACGAGCAGTACTTC. This translates into CASSLLAGGPYEQYF. The chain recombines TRBV4-1 with TRBJ2-7; TRBD2 matches at 13 bases. Germline CDR1 reads MGHRA; CDR2 reads YSYEKL. V lost 4 bases, J lost 4 bases, and 4 bases stayed unmatched. This CDR3 spans 15 amino acids.

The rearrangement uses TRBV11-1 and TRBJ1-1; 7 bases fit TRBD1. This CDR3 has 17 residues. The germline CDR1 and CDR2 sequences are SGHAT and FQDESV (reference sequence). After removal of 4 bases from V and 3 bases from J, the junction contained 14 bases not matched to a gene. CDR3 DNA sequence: TGTGCCAGCAGCTCCGACAGGGTACTCCAGGAGGACACTGAAGCTTTCTTT. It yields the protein CASSSDRVLQEDTEAFF.

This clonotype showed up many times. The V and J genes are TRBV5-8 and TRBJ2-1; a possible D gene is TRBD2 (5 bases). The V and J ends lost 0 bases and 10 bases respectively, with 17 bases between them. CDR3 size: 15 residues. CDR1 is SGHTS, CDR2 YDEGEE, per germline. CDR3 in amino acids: CASSLALTLADEQFF. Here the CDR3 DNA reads TGTGCCAGCAGCTTGGCACTAACTCTAGCAGACGAGCAGTTCTTC.

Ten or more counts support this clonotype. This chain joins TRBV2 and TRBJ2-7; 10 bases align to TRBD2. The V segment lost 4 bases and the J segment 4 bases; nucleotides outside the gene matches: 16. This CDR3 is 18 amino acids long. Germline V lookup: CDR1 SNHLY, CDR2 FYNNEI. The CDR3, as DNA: TGTGCCAGCAGTGTGTTACTAGCGGGGACGGGTATAGGATACGAGCAGTACTTC. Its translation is CASSVLLAGTGIGYEQYF.

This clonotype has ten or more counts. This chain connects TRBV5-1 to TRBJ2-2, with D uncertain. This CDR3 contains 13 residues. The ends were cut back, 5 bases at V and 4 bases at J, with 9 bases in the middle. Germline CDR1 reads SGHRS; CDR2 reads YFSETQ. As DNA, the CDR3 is TGCGCCAGCAGGACCGGAAGCACCGGGGAGCTGTTTTTT. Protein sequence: CASRTGSTGELFF.

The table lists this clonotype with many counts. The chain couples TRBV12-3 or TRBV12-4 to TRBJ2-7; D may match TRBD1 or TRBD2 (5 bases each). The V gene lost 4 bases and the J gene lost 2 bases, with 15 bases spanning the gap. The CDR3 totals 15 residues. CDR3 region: CASSSPGRGAYEQYF. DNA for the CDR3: TGTGCCAGCAGTTCCCCCGGTAGAGGGGCCTACGAGCAGTACTTC.

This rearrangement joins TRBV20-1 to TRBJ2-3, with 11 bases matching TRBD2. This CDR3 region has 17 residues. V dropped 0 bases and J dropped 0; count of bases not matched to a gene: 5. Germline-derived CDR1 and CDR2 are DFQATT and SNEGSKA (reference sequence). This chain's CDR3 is CSARDQASGRSTDTQYF. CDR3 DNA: TGCAGTGCTAGAGATCAGGCTAGCGGGAGGAGCACAGATACGCAGTATTTT.

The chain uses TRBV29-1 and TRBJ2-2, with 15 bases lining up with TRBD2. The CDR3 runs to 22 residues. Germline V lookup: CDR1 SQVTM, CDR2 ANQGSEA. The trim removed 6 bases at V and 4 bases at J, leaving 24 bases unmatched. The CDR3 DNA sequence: TGCAGCGTCGATAGGTCTGCCGGGACTAGCGGGAGGCCAACCCCGGCCACCGGGGAGCTGTTTTTT. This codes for CSVDRSAGTSGRPTPATGELFF.

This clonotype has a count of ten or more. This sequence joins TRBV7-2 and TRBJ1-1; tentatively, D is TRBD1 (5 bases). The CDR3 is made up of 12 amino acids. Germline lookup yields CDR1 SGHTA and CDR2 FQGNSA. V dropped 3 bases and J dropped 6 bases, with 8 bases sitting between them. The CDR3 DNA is TGTGCCAGCAGCTTTTGGGGGTCTGAAGCTTTCTTT. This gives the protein CASSFWGSEAFF.